These T cell receptor beta chains were read from a single sample in a study of blood T cells in healthy people across ages. Each CDR3 protein is one row after TCRdb ran MiXCR on the 5' RACE reads. The repertoire holds about 670,000 distinct CDR3 sequences, with less than 45% as singletons. What was sequenced was blood. The receptors come from an older man in good health. Each CDR3 is given with its conserved first and last residue. The order of the fields is V gene, J gene, CDR3 protein.

>TRBV11-2|TRBJ2-1
CASSWGAGEQFF
>TRBV20-1|TRBJ2-6
CSANEGASGANVLTF
>TRBV6-6|TRBJ2-3
CASSYGTGFTDTQYF
>TRBV6-5|TRBJ2-1
CASSYSPERVSYNEQFF
>TRBV4-3|TRBJ2-3
CASSQDRQATDTQYF
>TRBV4-2|TRBJ2-3
CASSPIQGPGTDTQYF
>TRBV20-1|TRBJ2-3
CSATTLDTQYF
>TRBV3-1|TRBJ1-1
CASSQDFPLLWETDTEAFF
>TRBV7-3|TRBJ1-2
CASSIRPGQVDGYTF
>TRBV6-5|TRBJ1-2
CASSYYSGQGDGYTF
>TRBV6-2/TRBV6-3|TRBJ2-1
CASSPARVEQFF
>TRBV6-2/TRBV6-3|TRBJ2-4
CASRVAGGIADIQYF
>TRBV4-2|TRBJ2-7
CASSQDPSSGSSYEQYF
>TRBV5-1|TRBJ2-1
CASSSGAGLNEQFF
>TRBV20-1|TRBJ2-3
CSASPVASGRADTQYF
>TRBV12-3/TRBV12-4|TRBJ1-1
CASSLAQVGFEAFF
>TRBV7-9|TRBJ2-1
CASQGVVQGAYNEQFF
>TRBV7-9|TRBJ2-5
CASSLKATQETQYF
>TRBV12-3/TRBV12-4|TRBJ2-1
CASSLEAGGSYEQFF
>TRBV4-3|TRBJ2-5
CASSQVPGRETQYF
>TRBV7-3|TRBJ1-2
CASSFGQKDYGYTF
>TRBV7-2|TRBJ2-6
CASSGGGFSGANVLTF
>TRBV12-5|TRBJ2-3
CASGPGLRADTQYF
>TRBV7-8|TRBJ2-2
CASSLDGGAGELFF
>TRBV6-1|TRBJ2-7
CASRLSGTSGGVYEQYF
>TRBV9|TRBJ2-3
CASSVGLANRLMDTQYF
>TRBV6-5|TRBJ1-2
CASSYAGRTNYGYTF
>TRBV7-2|TRBJ2-5
CASSIALTDTQYF
>TRBV7-2|.
CASRVTGVETQYF
>TRBV20-1|.
CSARRTDPLSSYNEQYF
>TRBV28|.
CASSLSLSSYNEQYF
>TRBV7-8|TRBJ2-7
CASSLSDLQQYF
>TRBV5-5|TRBJ2-6
CASSWTSGSSGANVLTF
>TRBV9|TRBJ2-1
CASRVDILRGSSYNEQFF
>TRBV9|TRBJ2-3
CASSARAGTTDTQYF